This TCR beta chain is drawn from a study of blood T cell repertoires in COVID-19 (dated by TCRdb to the early 2020s). Broadly, across the study: The collaborator samples originated in the United States, Italy and Spain and spanned the acute and convalescent phases of COVID-19. The material from the prospective study consisted of cDNA or gDNA derived from T cells, B-cell-depleted T cells, or PBMCs. The dataset comprised deeply sampled blood TCRbeta repertoires from subjects exposed to, actively infected with, or recovered from COVID-19. A freely available public database, intended as a resource for researchers studying the immune response to SARS-CoV-2, is where the repertoires were released. Samples came from the ongoing ImmuneRACE study (first 160 participants) plus 1,254 subjects from 6 global collaborators. The sample metadata nearly always contained a de-identified subject ID, COVID-19 status, age in years and sex. Where available, HLA class I and class II types were obtained from metadata supplied by the sample provider rather than from assay-based typing.

Collaborating institutions collected whole blood in K2EDTA tubes following their own protocols. Collaborator samples were shipped for TCRbeta analysis as frozen whole blood, isolated PBMCs, or DNA extracted from either sample type. What the authors observed across the whole study: The amount of clinical and demographic metadata varied by source and participant and was provided uncurated.

Comment on this clone: The antigen it recognizes is unknown. No base quality information exists; no much larger clone differs at one position.

The germline V gene (reference sequence) sets CDR1 to LGHDT and CDR2 to YNNKEL. V loses 1 base at its end and J loses 7 bases; junction bases beyond the gene matches: 9. From the cysteine up to the phenylalanine, the CDR3 has a length of 16 residues. The CDR3 DNA has 48 bases and is translated from base 1. TCRbeta CDR3 regions were amplified from genomic DNA using the immunoSEQ Assay, a bias-controlled multiplex PCR. The published analysis was carried out like this. The number of nucleated cells in each sample was estimated from the amplification of reference gene primers within the assay. Sequence reads were collapsed and filtered to measure the absolute abundance of every unique TCRbeta CDR3 rearrangement. For each sample, productive Simpson clonality was calculated as the square root of Simpson's diversity index over productive rearrangements. The source is immuneACCESS, and TCRdb retained only in-frame sequences with V and J called. Part of the clones is not carried over; for the studies checked, unresolved V genes explain less than half of this, and the remainder is unexplained. V, J and clone size derive from that table, while D and trimming were established from the DNA sequence. The sample records over 150,000 clones, more than 85% of which are singletons. Jointly, the top ten make up 0.45% to 0.65% of the sample.

Sample: peripheral blood. This clonotype was obtained from a man over 45 with acute or convalescent COVID-19. The chain joins TRBV3-1 (or the pseudogene TRBV3-2) to TRBJ2-1; the central 8 bases match TRBD2. DNA sequence: TGTGCCAGCAGCCAAGTTACAGCGGGAGTTAGGAATGAGCAGTTCTTC. This encodes CASSQVTAGVRNEQFF.